This TCR beta chain was profiled in a study of cytomegalovirus exposure and HLA in healthy donors. V was pared by 0 bases and J by 4 bases, with 3 bases of the junction left unmatched. This CDR3 spans 18 amino acids. Germline CDR1 reads SGHTA; CDR2 reads FQGNSA. PCR used 60 Vbeta primers and 13 Jbeta primers. Produced via immunoSEQ multiplex PCR; TCRdb's table is partial and in-frame only. The data show more than 95,000 clones, roughly 80% seen once. The rearrangement joins TRBV7-2 to TRBJ2-2; 15 nucleotides agree with TRBD2. The TCR was taken from a woman aged 40 to 55 in good health and CMV-seronegative. Sequencing was carried out using PBMCs. CDR3 protein: CASSLAGLAGGTTGELFF. The DNA of the CDR3 is TGTGCCAGCAGCTTAGCCGGACTAGCGGGAGGGACCACCGGGGAGCTGTTTTTT.